This T cell receptor (beta chain) stems from a study of shared clonotypes between healthy human individuals. This clone was counted a few times. The antigen remains undetermined. All of the donors resided in Nashville, Tennessee, and each was a Caucasian adult. The germline gives CDR1 SNHLY, CDR2 FYNNEI. The ends were cut back, 3 bases at V and 6 bases at J, with 12 bases in the middle. This CDR3 is 14 amino acids long. Study-wide points: An anticipated effect of sequencing depth on clonotype sharing among donors was recognized. Specimens sampled were limited to blood, with tissue repertoires likely differing. The study drew on few donors, limiting represented genetic and exposure-history diversity.

TCRdb's table, derived via immunoSEQ multiplex PCR, lists solely in-frame clones and lacks some. The profile shows about 490,000 clones, around 79% of them singletons. The gene calls are TRBV2 and TRBJ1-5; perhaps TRBD1 as D (5 bases). The sequence was obtained from a woman between 40 and 55 years old in good health. Some clones in this sample may be carry-over from other donors' samples. Material: PBMCs. The CDR3 reads CASSDKGWGQPQHF. For the CDR3, the DNA is TGTGCCAGCAGTGACAAGGGGTGGGGTCAGCCCCAGCATTTT.